This is a list of T cell receptor beta chains from one sample in a study of identical twins. TCRdb recomputed calls from the 5' RACE reads with MiXCR, one row per CDR3 protein. The data show nearly 650,000 distinct CDR3 sequences, with about 7.6% seen just once and 1.5% to 2% held by the top ten. This same sample was also part of a study on yellow fever vaccine responses in identical twins.

The sample was PBMCs. The source is a woman younger than 35 in good health. CDR3s include the opening cysteine and the closing phenylalanine or tryptophan. Each record gives: D gene, CDR3 length, V gene, J gene, clone size, CDR3 protein, CDR3 DNA. D genes are given only for firm matches. The size of a clone is reported for some rows only, either as once, few or many, or as a class for expanded clones.

d_call: NA; cdr3_length: 13; v_call: TRBV25-1; j_call: TRBJ1-2; clone_size: NA; cdr3_aa: CASSESAWGGYTF; cdr3_nt: TGTGCCAGCAGTGAATCCGCCTGGGGTGGCTACACCTTC
d_call: TRBD1; cdr3_length: 16; v_call: TRBV12-3/TRBV12-4; j_call: TRBJ2-1; clone_size: many; cdr3_aa: CASSRHRGRSYNEQFF; cdr3_nt: TGTGCCAGCAGTAGGCACAGGGGACGCTCCTACAATGAGCAGTTCTTC
d_call: TRBD2; cdr3_length: 14; v_call: TRBV12-3/TRBV12-4; j_call: TRBJ2-1; clone_size: few; cdr3_aa: CASRTARGGYEQFF; cdr3_nt: TGTGCCAGCAGAACAGCGCGGGGGGGCTATGAGCAGTTCTTC
d_call: NA; cdr3_length: 13; v_call: TRBV29-1; j_call: TRBJ2-1; clone_size: few; cdr3_aa: CSVEDTLASEQFF; cdr3_nt: TGCAGCGTTGAAGATACCCTGGCGTCTGAGCAGTTCTTC
d_call: TRBD2; cdr3_length: 16; v_call: TRBV10-3; j_call: TRBJ2-3; clone_size: NA; cdr3_aa: CAISLTSGGNTDTQYF; cdr3_nt: TGTGCCATCAGTCTGACTAGCGGGGGGAACACAGATACGCAGTATTTT
d_call: TRBD1; cdr3_length: 15; v_call: TRBV12-3/TRBV12-4; j_call: TRBJ1-6; clone_size: few; cdr3_aa: CASSLGQGRNSPLHF; cdr3_nt: TGTGCCAGCAGTTTAGGACAGGGTCGTAATTCACCCCTCCACTTT
d_call: NA; cdr3_length: 18; v_call: TRBV20-1; j_call: TRBJ2-3; clone_size: NA; cdr3_aa: CSARVAAGGTPRTDTQYF; cdr3_nt: TGCAGTGCTAGAGTCGCGGCTGGGGGGACACCCCGCACAGATACGCAGTATTTT
d_call: NA; cdr3_length: 16; v_call: TRBV4-1; j_call: TRBJ2-2; clone_size: many; cdr3_aa: CASSQDQRAATGELFF; cdr3_nt: TGCGCCAGCAGCCAAGACCAAAGGGCGGCCACCGGGGAGCTGTTTTTT
d_call: NA; cdr3_length: 12; v_call: TRBV20-1; j_call: TRBJ1-5; clone_size: few; cdr3_aa: CSAATGNQPQHF; cdr3_nt: TGCAGTGCTGCGACAGGTAATCAGCCCCAGCATTTT
d_call: NA; cdr3_length: 13; v_call: TRBV13; j_call: TRBJ1-1; clone_size: few; cdr3_aa: CASRPVDTYEAFF; cdr3_nt: TGTGCCAGCAGACCCGTCGACACATATGAAGCTTTCTTT
d_call: NA; cdr3_length: 16; v_call: TRBV28; j_call: TRBJ2-2; clone_size: many; cdr3_aa: CASSLGGTRNTGELFF; cdr3_nt: TGTGCCAGCAGTTTAGGAGGTACCCGGAACACCGGGGAGCTGTTTTTT
d_call: TRBD1; cdr3_length: 17; v_call: TRBV5-5; j_call: TRBJ1-1; clone_size: NA; cdr3_aa: CASSRDPGQGGNTEAFF; cdr3_nt: TGTGCCAGCAGTCGTGACCCGGGACAGGGCGGGAACACTGAAGCTTTCTTT
d_call: TRBD1; cdr3_length: 16; v_call: TRBV5-1; j_call: TRBJ2-5; clone_size: few; cdr3_aa: CASSLAPTGVGETQYF; cdr3_nt: TGCGCCAGCAGCTTGGCCCCAACAGGGGTGGGAGAGACCCAGTACTTC